This T cell receptor beta chain was observed in a study of blood T cell repertoires in COVID-19. About the research overall: Acute and convalescent COVID-19 samples came from the United States, Italy and Spain. Nucleic acid was either cDNA or gDNA, and it came from T cells, B-cell-depleted T cells, or PBMCs.

Germline V CDR1 and CDR2: MNHEY, SVGAGI. The CDR3 consists of 14 residues. Trimming at V came to 9 bases and at J to 2 bases, leaving 7 bases not matched to a gene. Methods used by the authors: Reference gene primers were amplified, and this amplification served to estimate nucleated cell counts. Profiled with immunoSEQ multiplex PCR; TCRdb holds only in-frame clones, not every one. V, J and clone size reflect that table, while D and trimming were determined from the DNA. The sample lists around 220,000 clones, roughly 84% occurring once. The genes are TRBV6-5 and TRBJ1-3; 7 nucleotides line up with TRBD1. The receptor was derived from a middle-aged man with active or convalescent COVID-19. The sample was peripheral blood. CDR3 sequence: CASVDRSTGNTIYF. The CDR3, as DNA: TGTGCCAGTGTGGACAGGAGCACTGGAAACACCATATATTTT.